Each of the 31 T cell receptor beta chains below was sequenced from the same sample in a study of shared T cell receptors in the human thymus. Sequenced by immunoSEQ multiplex PCR; TCRdb stores in-frame clones only, minus some. Of hundreds of thousands of clones in the sample, about four fifths were seen once. These same records also appear under a second study, on human thymus T cells.

The sample taken for sequencing was thymocytes. All receptors come from a boy under two years old with a congenital heart defect.

V and J are TRBV6-5 and TRBJ2-1, with 13 positions matching TRBD2. In germline, CDR1 is MNHEY, CDR2 SVGAGI. The CDR3 runs 14 residues. V lost 7 bases, J lost 5 bases, and 2 bases stayed unmatched. CDR3 sequence reads: CASKLAGGNNEQFF. The CDR3 DNA reads as TGTGCCAGCAAACTAGCGGGAGGGAACAATGAGCAGTTCTTC.

J is TRBJ2-1 and V is TRBV7-9; tentatively, D is TRBD2 (5 bases). CDR1 is SEHNR, CDR2 FQNEAQ, per germline (reference sequence). The CDR3 is 13 residues long. The V and J ends lost 0 bases and 13 bases respectively, with 13 bases between them. The chain's CDR3 is CASSLAEREYQFF. The DNA for the CDR3 is TGTGCCAGCAGCTTAGCGGAGAGGGAGTACCAGTTCTTC.

The V and J genes are TRBV15 and TRBJ2-7; 8 bases map to TRBD1. CDR1 and CDR2 from the germline V gene are LNHNV and YYDKDF (reference sequence). Trimming took 0 bases from V and 3 from J; bases not matched to a gene: 13. This CDR3 has 18 amino acids. In nucleotides, the CDR3 is TGTGCCACCAGCAGAGATACTACCGGACAGGGAAGGTTCTACGAGCAGTACTTC. Encoded protein: CATSRDTTGQGRFYEQYF.

This clone has just a few counts. The V and J genes are TRBV5-1 and TRBJ1-1, with D tentatively TRBD1 (6 bases). The germline V gene has CDR1 SGHRS and CDR2 YFSETQ. This CDR3 comprises 15 residues. The V end lost 4 bases, the J end lost 0 bases, and 13 bases lay between the germline ends. The CDR3 DNA reads TGCGCCAGCAGCACACAACAGGGTATGAACACTGAAGCTTTCTTT. Amino acid sequence: CASSTQQGMNTEAFF.

J is TRBJ1-2 and V is TRBV10-3; weak D call: TRBD1 (6 bases). The V gene's germline CDR1 is ENHRY and CDR2 SYGVKD. The CDR3 consists of 13 residues. Between the trimmed V and J ends, which lost 10 bases and 5 bases, there was a span of 17 bases. The CDR3 reads CATPGQGYYGYTF. CDR3 coding DNA: TGTGCCACTCCAGGGCAGGGGTATTATGGCTACACCTTC.

The chain is built from TRBV30 and TRBJ2-1; 11 bases are shared with TRBD2. Unmatched junction bases numbered 5, after V lost 2 bases and J lost 5 bases. The CDR3 has 15 residues. Germline assignment: CDR1 GTSNPN and CDR2 SVGIG (reference sequence). Here the CDR3 reads CAWSTGLAADNEQFF. CDR3 DNA: TGTGCCTGGAGTACGGGACTAGCGGCCGACAATGAGCAGTTCTTC.

The chain couples TRBV6-4 to TRBJ2-7; 10 bases map to TRBD1. The CDR3 is made up of 18 amino acids. The J segment lost 4 bases and the V segment lost 8 bases, leaving 20 bases of the junction unmatched. Per the germline V gene, CDR1 is MRHNA and CDR2 is SNTAGT. The CDR3 DNA follows: TGTGCCAGCCCTCGGACAGGGGGTATTTCCCTGACACCTTACGAGCAGTACTTC. Translation: CASPRTGGISLTPYEQYF.

The J gene is TRBJ1-4, the V gene TRBV19; 7 nucleotides agree with TRBD1. The CDR3 covers 19 residues. Losses at the gene ends were 3 bases for V and 3 bases for J; bases not matched to a gene: 16. Germline V gene sequence: CDR1 LNHDA, CDR2 SQIVND (reference sequence). This chain's CDR3 is CASSITPRRQGEANEKLFF. The DNA of the CDR3 is TGTGCCAGTAGTATCACACCCAGACGACAGGGCGAAGCTAATGAAAAACTGTTTTTT. Looking up the rest from reference TRBV19 and TRBJ1-4 gives the full variable domain: DGGITQSPKYLFRKEGQNVTLSCEQNLNHDAMYWYRQDPGQGLRLIYYSQIVNDFQKGDIAEGYSVSREKKESFPLTVTSAQKNPTAFYLCASSITPRRQGEANEKLFFGSGTQLSVL.

Of note for this clone: A junction boundary mismatches the germline segment, possibly from a read error. This chain joins TRBV29-1 and TRBJ2-1; D may be TRBD2 (5 bases). The CDR3 consists of 12 residues. The germline CDR1 and CDR2 sequences are SQVTM and ANQGSEA. The CDR3 is CSTLVVHNERFF. DNA of the CDR3: TGCAGCACACTAGTCGTCCACAATGAGCGGTTCTTC.

Only one count was recorded for this clone. CDR3 coding DNA: TGCGCCAGCAGCTTGAATCGGGAACACCGTGGGCGGGAGAACGAGCAGTACTTC. The encoded protein is CASSLNREHRGRENEQYF. J is TRBJ2-7 and V is TRBV5-1; the match to TRBD2 covers 7 bases. This CDR3 is built from 18 residues. V lost 1 base, J lost 5 bases, and 18 bases stayed unmatched. From germline, CDR1 is SGHRS and CDR2 YFSETQ.

This chain connects TRBV29-1 to TRBJ2-7; D is possibly TRBD2 (5 bases). There are 12 residues in the CDR3. In germline, CDR1 is SQVTM, CDR2 ANQGSEA. Deletions cut 3 bases from V and 3 bases from J, with 9 bases between. As DNA, the CDR3 is TGCAGCGTTGAGGTCGGGGTCTACGAGCAGTACTTC. Translating it yields CSVEVGVYEQYF.

The V and J genes are TRBV29-1 and TRBJ2-1; TRBD2 aligns across 9 bases. This CDR3 has 20 amino acids. Germline lookup yields CDR1 SQVTM and CDR2 ANQGSEA. With 0 bases clipped from V and 1 base from J, the junction kept 16 bases outside the gene matches. CDR3 sequence reads: CSVEDPVTSGSRVSYNEQFF. CDR3 nucleotide sequence: TGCAGCGTTGAAGATCCGGTGACTAGCGGCTCACGTGTTTCCTACAATGAGCAGTTCTTC.

The genes are TRBV10-3 and TRBJ2-7, with 10 nucleotides matching TRBD1. The germline V gene has CDR1 ENHRY and CDR2 SYGVKD. Trimming at V came to 6 bases and at J to 5 bases, leaving 10 bases not matched to a gene. The CDR3 consists of 15 residues. The CDR3 coding sequence is TGTGCCATCAGAACCCGACAGGGGGCGATGGACGAGCAGTACTTC. Protein sequence: CAIRTRQGAMDEQYF.

This chain connects TRBV28 to TRBJ2-3; TRBD2 aligns across 14 bases. With V trimmed by 4 bases and J by 0 bases, 3 bases remained unmatched. The CDR3 covers 17 residues. The germline CDR1 and CDR2 sequences are MDHEN and SYDVKM. CDR3 in amino acids: CASSSGTSGRSTDTQYF. Written as DNA, the CDR3 is TGTGCCAGCAGTTCGGGGACTAGCGGGAGAAGCACAGATACGCAGTATTTT.

The gene calls are TRBV5-5 and TRBJ1-1, with D perhaps matching TRBD1 (6 bases). The CDR3 loop spans 18 amino acids. Germline V gene lookup returns CDR1 SGHKS and CDR2 YYEKEE (reference sequence). V lost 3 bases and J 3 bases, leaving 24 bases between the germline ends. DNA of the CDR3: TGTGCCAGCAGCTCCCCTGAACAGGGACCTTCTGCGGACACTGAAGCTTTCTTT. Translated: CASSSPEQGPSADTEAFF.

The chain links TRBV10-3 to TRBJ1-2; D unresolved. Germline CDR1 and CDR2: ENHRY and SYGVKD. Trimming shortened V by 3 bases and J by 5 bases, and 16 bases separated the two germline ends. This CDR3 is 15 amino acids long. The CDR3 spells CAISEGGSSLYGYTF. The CDR3 DNA sequence: TGTGCCATCAGTGAAGGCGGCAGTTCTTTGTATGGCTACACCTTC.

In its sample, this clone was seen once. The chain employs TRBV21-1 and TRBJ1-2; the D call of TRBD1 is as the table states it, not checked on the DNA. TRBV21-1 is a known pseudogene. CDR3 length: 18 residues. CDR3 sequence: CASSKGVSGAKANYGYTF. The DNA of the CDR3 is TGTGCCAGCAGCAAAGGTGTGTCAGGGGCGAAAGCTAACTATGGCTACACCTTC.

The rearrangement uses TRBV4-1 and TRBJ2-3; D remains unclear. CDR1 is MGHRA, CDR2 YSYEKL, per germline. There are 11 residues in the CDR3. V was cut by 7 bases and J by 3 bases, with 5 bases left in between. CDR3 loop: CASTGTDTQYF. The CDR3 bases are TGCGCCAGCACCGGGACAGATACGCAGTATTTT.

This clone is a singleton in its sample. The chain has TRBV5-1 and TRBJ2-1, with D perhaps matching TRBD2 (6 bases). Per germline, CDR1 SGHRS and CDR2 YFSETQ. V was pared by 2 bases and J by 0 bases, with 12 bases between. There are 16 residues in the CDR3. CDR3: CASSFSEGGSYNEQFF. Here the CDR3 DNA reads TGCGCCAGCAGCTTTTCTGAGGGAGGCTCCTACAATGAGCAGTTCTTC.

The chain is built from TRBV9 and TRBJ2-4; 8 positions agree with TRBD2. CDR1 and CDR2 (germline): SGDLS, YYNGEE. V gave up 3 bases and J gave up 4 bases; unmatched junction bases: 6. This CDR3 contains 15 residues. The CDR3 bases are TGTGCCAGCAGCGGACTAGCGAGGGGAAAAAACATTCAGTACTTC. Translating it yields CASSGLARGKNIQYF.

The chain has TRBV2 and TRBJ2-7, with TRBD2 as a possible D gene (5 bases). V was pared by 1 base and J by 3 bases, with 13 bases between. This CDR3 contains 15 residues. CDR1 and CDR2 (germline): SNHLY, FYNNEI. CDR3 sequence (DNA): TGTGCCAGCAGTGAAGATCGGGCTAGCCGCTACGAGCAGTACTTC. Protein product: CASSEDRASRYEQYF.

This clone turned up a few times. The V gene is TRBV5-8, the J gene TRBJ2-1; 8 nucleotides line up with TRBD1. This CDR3 contains 20 residues. V dropped 5 bases and J dropped 0; count of bases not matched to a gene: 19. Germline CDR1 SGHTS, CDR2 YDEGEE. The CDR3 DNA reads as TGTGCCAGCAGTCCTCCCAGGGGGCGGGGCGGGACGAGCTCCTACAATGAGCAGTTCTTC. Protein product: CASSPPRGRGGTSSYNEQFF.

This chain connects TRBV30 to TRBJ2-2; D perhaps matches TRBD2 (6 bases). The CDR3 covers 11 residues. CDR1 and CDR2 from the germline V gene are GTSNPN and SVGIG (reference sequence). CDR3 DNA sequence: TGTCAAGGAGCGGGTACCGGGGAGCTGTTTTTT. Translated, it gives CQGAGTGELFF.

This chain joins TRBV29-1 and TRBJ2-3, with a possible D match to TRBD1 (5 bases). Germline CDR1 SQVTM, CDR2 ANQGSEA. V was shortened by 3 bases and J by 5 bases, with 9 bases between the two germline ends. The CDR3 length is 12 residues. The CDR3 sequence: CSVDRDGDTQYF. The CDR3, as DNA: TGCAGCGTTGACAGGGATGGAGATACGCAGTATTTT.

J is TRBJ2-7 and V is TRBV14; possibly TRBD1 for D (5 bases). The ends were cut back, 2 bases at V and 2 bases at J, with 13 bases in the middle. Germline V gene data show CDR1 as SGHDN and CDR2 as FVKESK. This CDR3 spans 15 amino acids. The CDR3 DNA reads TGTGCCAGCAGCCAACCCAGGGTGGGTACCTACGAGCAGTACTTC. Its translation: CASSQPRVGTYEQYF.

The V call is TRBV5-1, the J call TRBJ2-1, with D perhaps TRBD2 (6 bases). There are 17 residues in the CDR3. The ends were cut back, 3 bases at V and 5 bases at J, with 21 bases in the middle. Germline V gene data show CDR1 as SGHRS and CDR2 as YFSETQ. CDR3 DNA sequence: TGCGCCAGCAGCTCGGGGGACGGGGGAAGCGGCGACAATGAGCAGTTCTTC. Translating gives CASSSGDGGSGDNEQFF.

The gene calls are TRBV6-5 and TRBJ2-1, with 7 positions matching TRBD2. V shed 7 bases, J shed 7 bases, and the junction held 10 bases outside the gene matches. Germline CDR1 reads MNHEY; CDR2 reads SVGAGI. The length of the CDR3 is 14 residues. Here the CDR3 DNA reads TGTGCCAGCATCCCCGGGGCGGGAGTGAATGAGCAGTTCTTC. Translating it yields CASIPGAGVNEQFF.

This clone is a singleton in its sample. J is TRBJ2-7 and V is TRBV2; 7 nucleotides align to TRBD2. V lost 7 bases, J lost 1 base, and 13 bases stayed unmatched. The CDR3 covers 16 residues. Germline CDR1 SNHLY, CDR2 FYNNEI. As DNA, the CDR3 is TGTGCCAGCAAGAGCAGACAGCGGGAATGGTCCTACGAGCAGTACTTC. This translates into CASKSRQREWSYEQYF.

The chain is built from TRBV6-5 and TRBJ2-7; TRBD1 is a possible D gene (6 bases). V shed 2 bases and J shed 3 bases, with 14 bases lying between them. The germline V gene has CDR1 MNHEY and CDR2 SVGAGI. This CDR3 is 15 amino acids long. This CDR3 reads CASSYEPGESYEQYF. The CDR3 DNA reads TGTGCCAGCAGTTACGAACCAGGGGAAAGCTACGAGCAGTACTTC.

The chain has TRBV4-1 and TRBJ2-7; tentative D call: TRBD2 (6 bases). The CDR3 consists of 14 residues. Germline assignment: CDR1 MGHRA and CDR2 YSYEKL. The V gene lost 2 bases and the J gene lost 3 bases, with 11 bases spanning the gap. As DNA, the CDR3 is TGCGCCAGCAGCCAACCCAAGCGGGTCTACGAGCAGTACTTC. It is translated as CASSQPKRVYEQYF.

The chain links TRBV5-1 to TRBJ2-5; weak D call: TRBD1 (5 bases). Germline V gene lookup returns CDR1 SGHRS and CDR2 YFSETQ. The length of the CDR3 is 14 residues. V was trimmed by 0 bases and J by 6 bases, leaving 12 bases between them. The CDR3 region is CASSLAPQGKTQYF. CDR3 nucleotides: TGCGCCAGCAGCTTGGCCCCCCAGGGCAAGACCCAGTACTTC.